This is a list of T cell receptor beta chains from one sample in a study of T cell repertoires in cytomegalovirus infection. No antigen has been identified for these receptors. TCRdb reprocessed the reads with MiXCR, giving one entry per CDR3 protein. The sample lists some 800,000 distinct CDR3 sequences, about 30% occurring once. Sequencing used cultured CD8+ T cells from PBMCs, obtained from culture after CMV antigen stimulation. The receptor set was obtained from a human donor in good health (CMV status not recorded). Some clones in this sample may be carry-over from other donors' samples. The CDR3 runs from the conserved cysteine through the conserved F or W. D genes are given only for firm matches. Not all rows give a size; the values are once, few, many and, for expanded clones, a class.

V gene	clone size	D gene	J gene	CDR3 protein	CDR3 DNA
TRBV2	few	NA	TRBJ2-2	CASIDRWGLSPNTGELFF	TGTGCCAGCATCGACCGTTGGGGATTATCACCGAACACCGGGGAGCTGTTTTTT
TRBV20-1	few	NA	TRBJ2-1	CSARVPYNEQFF	TGCAGTGCTAGAGTCCCGTACAATGAGCAGTTCTTC
TRBV27	NA	NA	TRBJ2-3	CASSSGTRPSTDTQYF	TGTGCCAGCAGTTCCGGGACTCGTCCATCCACAGATACGCAGTATTTT
TRBV6-5	NA	TRBD1	TRBJ2-1	CASRYWVGTDRGRDNEQFF	TGTGCCAGCCGTTACTGGGTCGGCACTGACAGGGGTAGGGACAATGAGCAGTTCTTC
TRBV6-1	NA	TRBD1	TRBJ2-7	CASSEAGTGTYEQYF	TGTGCCAGCAGTGAAGCGGGGACAGGGACCTACGAGCAGTACTTC
TRBV7-6	many	NA	TRBJ2-5	CASKYRGQDQETQYF	TGTGCCAGCAAATACCGGGGGCAGGACCAAGAGACCCAGTACTTC
TRBV20-1	NA	NA	TRBJ1-1	CSARTRLMNTEAFF	TGCAGTGCTAGGACCCGGCTTATGAACACTGAAGCTTTCTTT
TRBV19	few	TRBD1	TRBJ1-5	CASSITARGRPQHF	TGTGCCAGTAGTATAACCGCCAGGGGGCGGCCCCAGCATTTT
TRBV12-3/TRBV12-4	NA	NA	TRBJ1-2	CASSLPDGYGYTF	TGTGCCAGCAGTTTACCGGACGGTTATGGCTACACCTTC
TRBV12-3/TRBV12-4	few	NA	TRBJ2-3	CASSFLGRGFSTDTQYF	TGTGCCAGCAGTTTCTTAGGCAGGGGTTTTAGCACAGATACGCAGTATTTT
TRBV10-3	NA	TRBD1	TRBJ2-2	CAIKEEGAVDGELFF	TGTGCCATCAAAGAAGAGGGGGCCGTGGACGGGGAGCTGTTTTTT
TRBV7-9	NA	NA	TRBJ1-2	CASSLADPTSYGYTF	TGTGCCAGCAGCTTAGCTGACCCCACCTCCTATGGCTACACCTTC
TRBV27	few	NA	TRBJ1-4	CASSTRTEKNEKLFF	TGTGCCAGCAGTACCCGGACCGAGAAAAATGAAAAACTGTTTTTT
TRBV7-7	few	NA	TRBJ1-3	CAAGDGNTIYF	TGTGCCGCGGGAGACGGAAACACCATATATTTT
TRBV6-5	once	NA	TRBJ2-5	CASSYFLRGEETQYF	TGTGCCAGCAGTTACTTCCTTAGGGGTGAAGAGACCCAGTACTTC
TRBV5-5	few	TRBD2	TRBJ2-1	CASSLSSGHVNEQFF	TGTGCCAGCAGCTTGAGTAGCGGGCATGTGAATGAGCAGTTCTTC
TRBV7-9	NA	TRBD2	TRBJ2-5	CASTPEGAFSGGPASQETQYF	TGTGCCAGCACCCCCGAGGGAGCCTTTAGCGGGGGGCCGGCCAGTCAAGAGACCCAGTACTTC
TRBV19	NA	NA	TRBJ2-7	CASSPRREYEQYF	TGTGCCAGTAGTCCAAGACGAGAATACGAGCAGTACTTC
TRBV23-1	many	TRBD1	TRBJ2-4	CASSHRDRTAKNIQYF	TGCGCCAGCAGTCACCGGGACAGGACGGCCAAAAACATTCAGTACTTC
TRBV7-2	many	NA	TRBJ1-6	CASSLTGLGSPLHF	TGTGCCAGCAGCCTTACAGGGCTTGGATCACCCCTCCACTTT
TRBV27	many	NA	TRBJ2-1	CASSLESSYNEQFF	TGTGCCAGCAGCTTAGAAAGCTCCTACAATGAGCAGTTCTTC
TRBV4-1	few	NA	TRBJ2-1	CASSHLATSSYNEQFF	TGCGCCAGCAGCCACCTAGCGACGAGCTCCTACAATGAGCAGTTCTTC
TRBV28	NA	NA	TRBJ1-1	CASSPRGWGNTEAFF	TGTGCCAGCAGTCCCCGGGGCTGGGGGAACACTGAAGCTTTCTTT
TRBV7-2	many	NA	TRBJ2-1	CATYVVGSSYNEQFF	TGTGCCACCTACGTCGTGGGGAGCTCCTACAATGAGCAGTTCTTC
TRBV6-1	few	NA	TRBJ2-3	CASSDEGLYSTDTQYF	TGTGCCAGTAGTGACGAGGGCCTTTACAGCACAGATACGCAGTATTTT
TRBV9	NA	NA	TRBJ1-2	CASKGLEEIYGYTF	TGTGCCAGCAAGGGGCTGGAGGAGATCTATGGCTACACCTTC
TRBV11-2	many	NA	TRBJ2-1	CASSSPLGENEQFF	TGTGCCAGCAGCTCCCCGCTGGGGGAGAATGAGCAGTTCTTC
TRBV7-8	few	NA	TRBJ2-1	CASSLGDRWFSYNEQFF	TGTGCCAGCAGCTTAGGTGACAGGTGGTTTTCCTACAATGAGCAGTTCTTC
TRBV5-3	NA	TRBD2	TRBJ2-3	CASSLGSGEGDTQYF	TGTGCCAGCAGCTTGGGTAGCGGGGAGGGTGATACGCAGTATTTT
TRBV19	NA	TRBD1	TRBJ2-2	CASSLRTGRTGELFF	TGTGCCAGTAGTCTAAGGACAGGGCGCACCGGGGAGCTGTTTTTT
TRBV5-1	NA	NA	TRBJ2-5	CASSLARFAAQETQYFAETQYF	NA
TRBV18	many	NA	TRBJ1-1	CASSPDMNTEAFF	TGTGCCAGCTCCCCCGACATGAACACTGAAGCTTTCTTT
TRBV12-3/TRBV12-4	few	NA	TRBJ2-7	CASSPGTGEQYF	TGTGCCAGCAGTCCGGGGACGGGCGAGCAGTACTTC
TRBV7-8	few	NA	TRBJ1-1	CASSFDWGTEAFF	TGTGCCAGCAGCTTCGATTGGGGCACTGAAGCTTTCTTT
TRBV29-1	NA	TRBD1	TRBJ2-1	CSVGRTGRNEQFF	TGCAGCGTCGGCCGGACAGGGAGGAATGAGCAGTTCTTC
TRBV14	few	TRBD1	TRBJ2-4	CASSLQGVAKNIQYF	TGTGCCAGCAGCCTGCAGGGGGTAGCCAAAAACATTCAGTACTTC
TRBV12-5	few	NA	TRBJ1-2	CASGLGRLSYNYGYTF	TGTGCTAGTGGTTTGGGCAGGCTCTCCTATAACTATGGCTACACCTTC
TRBV7-2	many	NA	TRBJ1-1	CASSLDRGWTEAFF	TGTGCCAGCAGCTTAGACCGGGGATGGACTGAAGCTTTCTTT
TRBV5-5	NA	NA	TRBJ2-5	CASNFPGGAETQYF	TGTGCCAGCAACTTTCCGGGTGGGGCAGAGACCCAGTACTTC
TRBV4-1	NA	TRBD1	TRBJ1-5	CASSQDGPGGQPQHF	TGCGCCAGCAGCCAAGACGGGCCAGGGGGTCAGCCCCAGCATTTT
TRBV4-2	NA	NA	TRBJ1-2	CASSDPYPVPPYGYTF	TGTGCCAGCAGCGACCCTTATCCCGTTCCTCCCTACGGCTACACCTTC
TRBV5-4	few	TRBD1	TRBJ2-1	CASSDLPGQGYGEQFF	TGTGCCAGCAGCGATTTGCCGGGACAGGGCTACGGAGAGCAGTTCTTC